This is a list of T cell receptor beta chains from one sample in a study of CD8 T cells in Susac syndrome. In TCRdb, the immunoSEQ multiplex PCR reads were re-called with MiXCR into one record per CDR3 protein. The table shows just over 150,000 distinct CDR3 sequences, with about 94% occurring only once. Sequencing input: CD8+ T cells from PBMCs. The receptors derive from a human donor with multiple sclerosis. CDR3s include the opening cysteine and the closing phenylalanine or tryptophan. Fields, in order: CDR3 DNA, CDR3 protein, J gene, V gene, clone size, D gene. D genes are given only for firm matches. Clone size is given for some rows only: seen once, a few or many times, or a class if the clone is expanded.

CDR3 DNA: TGTGCCAGCTGTTGGGGCTCCTACGAGCAGTACTTC; CDR3 protein: CASCWGSYEQYF; J gene: TRBJ2-7; V gene: TRBV13; clone size: .; D gene: .
CDR3 DNA: TGTGCCAGCAGTTTATCGTCGAGGTGGGAGCAGTACTTC; CDR3 protein: CASSLSSRWEQYF; J gene: TRBJ2-7; V gene: TRBV27; clone size: .; D gene: .
CDR3 DNA: TGTGCCAGCAGCCCGACAGGGGGTAGAGGGGAAAAACTGTTTTTT; CDR3 protein: CASSPTGGRGEKLFF; J gene: TRBJ1-4; V gene: TRBV12-3/TRBV12-4; clone size: .; D gene: TRBD1
CDR3 DNA: TGTGCCAGCAGCCGGACAGGGGACCAAGAGACCCAGTACTTC; CDR3 protein: CASSRTGDQETQYF; J gene: TRBJ2-5; V gene: TRBV11-2; clone size: .; D gene: TRBD1
CDR3 DNA: TGTGCCAGCAGCCAATCCCCCAGGGAGCAGTTCTTC; CDR3 protein: CASSQSPREQFF; J gene: TRBJ2-1; V gene: TRBV3-1; clone size: .; D gene: .
CDR3 DNA: TGTGCCTGGAGTGTAGTTCTGGGCCGAGCGTCGGGAGGCTACACCTTC; CDR3 protein: CAWSVVLGRASGGYTF; J gene: TRBJ1-2; V gene: TRBV30; clone size: .; D gene: .
CDR3 DNA: TGCAGTGCAACCCCGGGACACGGGCGAAGCTCCTACGAGCAGTACTTC; CDR3 protein: CSATPGHGRSSYEQYF; J gene: TRBJ2-7; V gene: TRBV20-1; clone size: .; D gene: .
CDR3 DNA: TGTGCCAGCAGTTTATTCGCAGGGCTTGAGACCCAGTACTTC; CDR3 protein: CASSLFAGLETQYF; J gene: TRBJ2-5; V gene: TRBV27; clone size: .; D gene: .
CDR3 DNA: TGTGCCACCAGCAGAAAGGTAGTGGCGGGGGCCTACTCCTACAATGAGCAGTTCTTC; CDR3 protein: CATSRKVVAGAYSYNEQFF; J gene: TRBJ2-1; V gene: TRBV15; clone size: .; D gene: .
CDR3 DNA: TGTGCCAGCAGTACCACGGGGGCAGGCACAGATACGCAGTATTTT; CDR3 protein: CASSTTGAGTDTQYF; J gene: TRBJ2-3; V gene: TRBV7-3; clone size: once; D gene: .
CDR3 DNA: TGTGCCAGCAGCTGGGACAGGGTTCACGAGCAGTACTTC; CDR3 protein: CASSWDRVHEQYF; J gene: TRBJ2-7; V gene: TRBV27; clone size: .; D gene: TRBD1
CDR3 DNA: TGTGCCACCCTCCTTCTAGCGGGGACCCCCAATGAGCAGTTCTTC; CDR3 protein: CATLLLAGTPNEQFF; J gene: TRBJ2-1; V gene: TRBV28; clone size: .; D gene: TRBD2
CDR3 DNA: TGTGCCACCAGCAGAGACGGAACAAGTCGTGAGCAGTTCTTC; CDR3 protein: CATSRDGTSREQFF; J gene: TRBJ2-1; V gene: TRBV15; clone size: .; D gene: .
CDR3 DNA: TGTGCCATCAGGACAGATAACTATGGCTACACCTTC; CDR3 protein: CAIRTDNYGYTF; J gene: TRBJ1-2; V gene: TRBV10-3; clone size: .; D gene: .
CDR3 DNA: TGTGCCAGCTCCGTGACCTGGAACACTGAAGCTTTCTTT; CDR3 protein: CASSVTWNTEAFF; J gene: TRBJ1-1; V gene: TRBV25-1; clone size: .; D gene: .
CDR3 DNA: TGTGCCAGCAGCTTCAGGGGCAGGACTATGACTGAAGCTTTCTTT; CDR3 protein: CASSFRGRTMTEAFF; J gene: TRBJ1-1; V gene: TRBV13; clone size: .; D gene: .
CDR3 DNA: TGCGCCAGCAGCCTAGGACTAGCTGGGGCCAACGTCCTGACTTTC; CDR3 protein: CASSLGLAGANVLTF; J gene: TRBJ2-6; V gene: TRBV5-1; clone size: .; D gene: TRBD2
CDR3 DNA: TGTGCCAGCAGTTACTCAAGGGCAGGCGAGCAGTACTTC; CDR3 protein: CASSYSRAGEQYF; J gene: TRBJ2-7; V gene: TRBV6-5; clone size: .; D gene: .
CDR3 DNA: TGTGCCTGGAGTTGGAACACCGGGACAGATACGCAGTATTTT; CDR3 protein: CAWSWNTGTDTQYF; J gene: TRBJ2-3; V gene: TRBV30; clone size: .; D gene: .
CDR3 DNA: TGTGCCAGCAGCTTGGTACCCACAGATACGCAGTATTTT; CDR3 protein: CASSLVPTDTQYF; J gene: TRBJ2-3; V gene: TRBV11-3; clone size: few; D gene: .
CDR3 DNA: TGCGCCAGCAGCTTGGGCAGGGGTGATGGCTACACCTTC; CDR3 protein: CASSLGRGDGYTF; J gene: TRBJ1-2; V gene: TRBV5-1; clone size: once; D gene: .
CDR3 DNA: TGTGCCAGCAGTTTTTCCGGAACCTATGGCTACACCTTC; CDR3 protein: CASSFSGTYGYTF; J gene: TRBJ1-2; V gene: TRBV27; clone size: few; D gene: .
CDR3 DNA: TGTGCCAGCAGCGTCGGGGTGGGTTCACCCCTCCACTTT; CDR3 protein: CASSVGVGSPLHF; J gene: TRBJ1-6; V gene: TRBV9; clone size: .; D gene: .
CDR3 DNA: TGCGCCAGCAGCCAAGAAGGTGGCAGGGTAAGGGAGACCCAGTACTTC; CDR3 protein: CASSQEGGRVRETQYF; J gene: TRBJ2-5; V gene: TRBV4-1; clone size: once; D gene: .
CDR3 DNA: TGTGCCAGCAGCCCGGGACTACCCCCAGCAACCTACGAGCAGTACTTC; CDR3 protein: CASSPGLPPATYEQYF; J gene: TRBJ2-7; V gene: TRBV7-9; clone size: .; D gene: TRBD2
CDR3 DNA: TGTGCCAGCAGCTCCGGACTGATATCGGGTAATGAGCAGTTCTTC; CDR3 protein: CASSSGLISGNEQFF; J gene: TRBJ2-1; V gene: TRBV7-9; clone size: .; D gene: .
CDR3 DNA: TGTGCCAGCAGTGAAGCGGACGCGGCCGGGAGACTGTACTTC; CDR3 protein: CASSEADAAGRLYF; J gene: TRBJ2-7; V gene: TRBV6-1; clone size: .; D gene: .
CDR3 DNA: TGCAGCGTTGAGCCCAGGATGAACACTGAAGCTTTCTTT; CDR3 protein: CSVEPRMNTEAFF; J gene: TRBJ1-1; V gene: TRBV29-1; clone size: .; D gene: .
CDR3 DNA: TGTGCCAGCAGTTACCGGACAGGCGAACAGACAGATACGCAGTATTTT; CDR3 protein: CASSYRTGEQTDTQYF; J gene: TRBJ2-3; V gene: TRBV6-2/TRBV6-3; clone size: .; D gene: TRBD1
CDR3 DNA: TGTGCCAGCAGCTTAGGAGCTCCTGGGGCCAACGTCCTGACTTTC; CDR3 protein: CASSLGAPGANVLTF; J gene: TRBJ2-6; V gene: TRBV7-2; clone size: .; D gene: .
CDR3 DNA: TGCGCCGGCGGGAATGGTGGCGAGCAGTACTTC; CDR3 protein: CAGGNGGEQYF; J gene: TRBJ2-7; V gene: TRBV10-2; clone size: .; D gene: .
CDR3 DNA: TGCAGTGCTAGAGAATCAAGGACTTGGGGGACTAGCACAGATACGCAGTATTTT; CDR3 protein: CSARESRTWGTSTDTQYF; J gene: TRBJ2-3; V gene: TRBV20-1; clone size: .; D gene: .
CDR3 DNA: TGCAGTGCTAGAGATCGGACAGGGATCTCCTACGAGCAGTACTTC; CDR3 protein: CSARDRTGISYEQYF; J gene: TRBJ2-7; V gene: TRBV20-1; clone size: .; D gene: TRBD1
CDR3 DNA: TGTGCCAGCAGTTTAAAATGGGCAGGGGACGAGCAGTACTTC; CDR3 protein: CASSLKWAGDEQYF; J gene: TRBJ2-7; V gene: TRBV27; clone size: .; D gene: .
CDR3 DNA: TGTGCCAGCAGCCTCTCCTCCTGGGACATTGCTAACTATGGCTACACCTTC; CDR3 protein: CASSLSSWDIANYGYTF; J gene: TRBJ1-2; V gene: TRBV5-6; clone size: once; D gene: .
CDR3 DNA: TGCAGTGCTACGCTCCATGACTCCTACGAGCAGTACTTC; CDR3 protein: CSATLHDSYEQYF; J gene: TRBJ2-7; V gene: TRBV20-1; clone size: .; D gene: .
CDR3 DNA: TGTGCCAGCAGCACCAACGTTGAACAGGGGGACACCGGGGAGCTGTTTTTT; CDR3 protein: CASSTNVEQGDTGELFF; J gene: TRBJ2-2; V gene: TRBV9; clone size: .; D gene: TRBD1
CDR3 DNA: TGCAGCATAAGATTAGATACGCAGTATTTT; CDR3 protein: CSIRLDTQYF; J gene: TRBJ2-3; V gene: TRBV29-1; clone size: .; D gene: .
CDR3 DNA: TGTGCCAGCAGCGGGGGCGCCTACGAGCAGTACTTC; CDR3 protein: CASSGGAYEQYF; J gene: TRBJ2-7; V gene: TRBV7-9; clone size: .; D gene: .
CDR3 DNA: TGTGCCAGCAGCTTAGCCCAGGGAATCGACGGGGAACTGTTTTTT; CDR3 protein: CASSLAQGIDGELFF; J gene: TRBJ2-2; V gene: TRBV7-9; clone size: .; D gene: .
CDR3 DNA: TGTGCCAGCAGTTTTGGAGGCCCTGAGCAGTTCTTC; CDR3 protein: CASSFGGPEQFF; J gene: TRBJ2-1; V gene: TRBV12-3/TRBV12-4; clone size: .; D gene: .
CDR3 DNA: TGTGCCAGCAGCCCAGGGGGTCGGACGAACACTGAAGCTTTCTTT; CDR3 protein: CASSPGGRTNTEAFF; J gene: TRBJ1-1; V gene: TRBV4-2; clone size: .; D gene: TRBD1
CDR3 DNA: TGTGCCAGCAGCCCGACGCCGGGCCCCAGTGCAACTGAAGCTTTCTTT; CDR3 protein: CASSPTPGPSATEAFF; J gene: TRBJ1-1; V gene: TRBV4-2; clone size: .; D gene: .
CDR3 DNA: TGTGCCAGCAGCTGGGGACGAGCGGTTGAAGCTTTCTTT; CDR3 protein: CASSWGRAVEAFF; J gene: TRBJ1-1; V gene: TRBV7-2; clone size: .; D gene: .
CDR3 DNA: TGTGCCAGCAGCCCCAGCGGGGGGAGCCCTAATGAGCAGTTCTTC; CDR3 protein: CASSPSGGSPNEQFF; J gene: TRBJ2-1; V gene: TRBV7-9; clone size: .; D gene: TRBD2
CDR3 DNA: TGTGCCAGCAGCAATGAGCAGTTCTTC; CDR3 protein: CASSNEQFF; J gene: TRBJ2-1; V gene: TRBV21-1; clone size: .; D gene: .
CDR3 DNA: TGTGCCAGCAGTGGTCCGGGACAGGGTCTCTACGAGCAGTACTTC; CDR3 protein: CASSGPGQGLYEQYF; J gene: TRBJ2-7; V gene: TRBV7-9; clone size: .; D gene: TRBD1
CDR3 DNA: TGTGCCAGCAGTTTAACCGGGACAGGGCCCTACGAGCAGTACTTC; CDR3 protein: CASSLTGTGPYEQYF; J gene: TRBJ2-7; V gene: TRBV28; clone size: .; D gene: TRBD1
CDR3 DNA: TGTGCCAGCAGTATACGGGGTTATGGCGAGCAGTACTTC; CDR3 protein: CASSIRGYGEQYF; J gene: TRBJ2-7; V gene: TRBV6-2/TRBV6-3; clone size: .; D gene: .